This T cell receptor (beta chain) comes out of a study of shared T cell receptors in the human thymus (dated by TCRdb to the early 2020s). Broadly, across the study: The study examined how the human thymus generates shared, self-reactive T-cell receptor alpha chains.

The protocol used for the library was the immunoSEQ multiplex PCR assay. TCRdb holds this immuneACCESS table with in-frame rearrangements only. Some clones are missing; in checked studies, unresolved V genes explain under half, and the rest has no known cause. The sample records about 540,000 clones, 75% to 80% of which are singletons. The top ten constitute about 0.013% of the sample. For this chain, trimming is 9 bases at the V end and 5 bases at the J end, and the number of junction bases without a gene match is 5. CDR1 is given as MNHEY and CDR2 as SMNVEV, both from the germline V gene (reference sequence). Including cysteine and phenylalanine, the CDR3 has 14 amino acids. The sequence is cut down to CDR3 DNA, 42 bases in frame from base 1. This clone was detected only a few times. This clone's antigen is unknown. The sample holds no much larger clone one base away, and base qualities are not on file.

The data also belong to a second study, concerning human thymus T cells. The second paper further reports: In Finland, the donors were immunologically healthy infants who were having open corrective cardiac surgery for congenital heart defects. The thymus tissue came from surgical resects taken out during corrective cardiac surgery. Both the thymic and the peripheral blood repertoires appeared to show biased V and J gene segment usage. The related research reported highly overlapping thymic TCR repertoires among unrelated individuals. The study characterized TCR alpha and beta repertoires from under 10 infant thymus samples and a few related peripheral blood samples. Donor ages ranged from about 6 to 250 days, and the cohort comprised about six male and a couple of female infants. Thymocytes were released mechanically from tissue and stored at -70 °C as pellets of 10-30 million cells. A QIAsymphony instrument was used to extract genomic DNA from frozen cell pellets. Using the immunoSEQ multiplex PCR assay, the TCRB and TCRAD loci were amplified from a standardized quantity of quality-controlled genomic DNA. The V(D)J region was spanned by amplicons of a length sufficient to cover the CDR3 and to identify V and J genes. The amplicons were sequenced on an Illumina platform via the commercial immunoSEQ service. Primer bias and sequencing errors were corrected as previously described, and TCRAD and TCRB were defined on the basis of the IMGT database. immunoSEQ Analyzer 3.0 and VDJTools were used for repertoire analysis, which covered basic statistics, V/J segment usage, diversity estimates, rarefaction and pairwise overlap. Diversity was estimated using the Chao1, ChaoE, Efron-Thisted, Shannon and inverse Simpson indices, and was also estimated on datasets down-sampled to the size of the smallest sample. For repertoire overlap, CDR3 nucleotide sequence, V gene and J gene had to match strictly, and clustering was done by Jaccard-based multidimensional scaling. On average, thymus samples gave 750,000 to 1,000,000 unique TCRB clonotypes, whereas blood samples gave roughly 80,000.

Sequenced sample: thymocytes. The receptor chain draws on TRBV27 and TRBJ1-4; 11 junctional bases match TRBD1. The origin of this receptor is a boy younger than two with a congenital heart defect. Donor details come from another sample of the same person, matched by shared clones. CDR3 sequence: CARLRDRGNEKLFF. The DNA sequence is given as TGTGCCAGACTTAGGGACAGGGGGAATGAAAAACTGTTTTTT.